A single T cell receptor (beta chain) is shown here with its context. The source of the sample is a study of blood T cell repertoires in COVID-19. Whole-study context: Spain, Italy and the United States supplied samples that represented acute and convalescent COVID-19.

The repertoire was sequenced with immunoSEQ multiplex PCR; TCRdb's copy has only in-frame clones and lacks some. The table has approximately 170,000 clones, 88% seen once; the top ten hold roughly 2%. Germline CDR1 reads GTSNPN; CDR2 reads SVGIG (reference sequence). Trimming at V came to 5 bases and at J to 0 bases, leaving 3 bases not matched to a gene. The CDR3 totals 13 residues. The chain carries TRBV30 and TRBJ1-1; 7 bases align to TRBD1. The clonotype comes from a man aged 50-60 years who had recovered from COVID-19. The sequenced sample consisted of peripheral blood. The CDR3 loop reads CAWAQGMNTEAFF. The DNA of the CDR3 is TGTGCCTGGGCACAGGGGATGAACACTGAAGCTTTCTTT.